The 16 T cell receptor beta chains below all came from one sample that was sequenced in a study of cytomegalovirus exposure and HLA in healthy donors. The PCR ran on 60 Vbeta and 13 Jbeta primers. TCRdb's copy holds only in-frame clones and misses some; the assay was immunoSEQ multiplex PCR. There are about 140,000 clones in the sample; around 83% occur only once, and roughly 4.2% lies in the top ten. Source material: PBMCs. The source is a man aged 35 to 55 in good health and CMV-seropositive.

The chain joins TRBV9 to TRBJ1-2; possibly TRBD1 for D (5 bases). The CDR3 covers 14 residues. Germline assignment: CDR1 SGDLS and CDR2 YYNGEE. V was clipped by 2 bases and J by 1 base, with 9 bases between them. The DNA of the CDR3 is TGTGCCAGCAGCGTTAATAGGGGTAACTATGGCTACACCTTC. Translated: CASSVNRGNYGYTF.

This clone has more than one count but fewer than ten. The chain carries TRBV7-6 and TRBJ2-7; TRBD1 matches at 8 bases. The CDR3 is 15 amino acids. CDR1 is SGHVS, CDR2 FNYEAQ, per germline. Unmatched junction bases numbered 2, after V lost 1 base and J lost 0 bases. CDR3 amino acids: CASSLEGQDSYEQYF. The CDR3 DNA is TGTGCCAGCAGCTTAGAGGGACAGGACTCCTACGAGCAGTACTTC.

The rearrangement links TRBV7-2 to TRBJ2-5; maybe TRBD2 (6 bases). The CDR3 contains 13 residues. Trimming took 6 bases from V and 5 from J, leaving 13 bases between them. Germline values: CDR1 SGHTA, CDR2 FQGNSA. As DNA, the CDR3 is TGTGCCAGCAGGCAAATTGGAGGGGAGACCCAGTACTTC. Translation gives CASRQIGGETQYF.

The chain employs TRBV30 and TRBJ1-1; D uncertain. Between the trimmed V and J ends, which lost 0 bases and 3 bases, there was a span of 8 bases. This CDR3 has 13 residues. In germline, CDR1 is GTSNPN, CDR2 SVGIG (reference sequence). The CDR3: CAWSVREYTEAFF. CDR3 nucleotides: TGTGCCTGGAGTGTACGGGAGTACACTGAAGCTTTCTTT. Using reference TRBV30 and TRBJ1-1 for the parts outside the CDR3, the full variable domain is SQTIHQWPATLVQPVGSPLSLECTVEGTSNPNLYWYRQAAGRGLQLLFYSVGIGQISSEVPQNLSASRPQDRQFILSSKKLLLSDSGFYLCAWSVREYTEAFFGQGTRLTVV.

J is TRBJ2-3 and V is TRBV2; D is undetermined. From germline, CDR1 is SNHLY and CDR2 FYNNEI. The CDR3 extends over 12 amino acids. V dropped 5 bases and J dropped 2 bases, with 5 bases sitting between them. CDR3 sequence: CASSLYTDTQYF. The CDR3, as DNA: TGTGCCAGCAGTCTCTACACAGATACGCAGTATTTT.

The chain joins TRBV20-1 to TRBJ1-1; D is undetermined. CDR3 length equals 11 residues. Between the trimmed V and J ends, which lost 6 bases and 4 bases, there was a span of 9 bases. The V gene's germline CDR1 is DFQATT and CDR2 SNEGSKA (reference sequence). For the CDR3, the DNA is TGCAGTGCGGGCAGTGCCACTGAAGCTTTCTTT. This translates into CSAGSATEAFF.

This clone was counted once. This chain uses TRBV19 with TRBJ2-7; tentative D call: TRBD2 (5 bases). Trimming pared 3 bases from V and 4 bases from J, leaving 10 bases between. The CDR3 spans 13 residues. Per the germline V gene, CDR1 is LNHDA and CDR2 is SQIVND (reference sequence). CDR3 sequence: CASSITLAYEQYF. DNA of the CDR3: TGTGCCAGTAGTATTACTTTAGCGTACGAGCAGTACTTC.

This clone was seen only once. This rearrangement joins TRBV30 to TRBJ2-7; 11 nucleotides line up with TRBD2. With V trimmed by 5 bases and J by 4 bases, 4 bases remained unmatched. The CDR3 covers 13 residues. Germline V gives CDR1 GTSNPN, CDR2 SVGIG (reference sequence). In nucleotides, the CDR3 is TGTGCCTGGGGGACTAGCGGAAATTACGAGCAGTACTTC. Protein: CAWGTSGNYEQYF.

The CDR3 is CASSPAELGNTIYF. The CDR3 DNA reads as TGTGCCAGCAGCCCGGCAGAACTCGGGAACACCATATATTTT. The chain employs TRBV7-2 and TRBJ1-3; D unclear. In germline, CDR1 is SGHTA, CDR2 FQGNSA. V was clipped by 5 bases and J by 7 bases, with 15 bases between them. CDR3 size: 14 residues.

The count of this clone is one. V gene TRBV7-8 combines with J gene TRBJ2-3; D might be TRBD2 (5 bases). V lost 5 bases and J 2 bases, leaving 14 bases between the germline ends. Looked up from germline, CDR1 is SGHVS and CDR2 is FQNEAQ. This CDR3 comprises 15 residues. CDR3 amino acids: CASSLPFRDTDTQYF. In DNA, the CDR3 is TGTGCCAGCAGCCTCCCCTTCCGGGACACAGATACGCAGTATTTT.

The genes are TRBV5-6 and TRBJ1-1; 8 bases map to TRBD1. Germline CDR1 is SGHDT and CDR2 is YYEEEE. The CDR3 is 13 amino acids. Trimming at V came to 5 bases and at J to 4 bases, leaving 4 bases not matched to a gene. The DNA of the CDR3 is TGTGCCAGCAGGATGACAGGGGTCACTGAAGCTTTCTTT. It is translated as CASRMTGVTEAFF.

The gene calls are TRBV5-4 and TRBJ2-7, with D perhaps matching TRBD2 (6 bases). Looked up from germline, CDR1 is SGHNT and CDR2 is YYREEE (reference sequence). The CDR3 is 14 amino acids. V lost 0 bases and J lost 2, with 9 bases in between. CDR3: CASSLGGETYEQYF. CDR3 bases: TGTGCCAGCAGCTTGGGCGGGGAGACCTACGAGCAGTACTTC.

V usage is TRBV5-6 and J usage is TRBJ1-4; D gene ambiguous. The CDR3 length is 16 residues. Trimming cost V 4 bases and J 0 bases, with 13 bases left between them. Germline CDR1 and CDR2: SGHDT and YYEEEE. CDR3 loop: CASSPDPAATNEKLFF. The CDR3 coding sequence is TGTGCCAGCAGCCCAGATCCCGCTGCAACTAATGAAAAACTGTTTTTT.

J is TRBJ2-1 and V is TRBV4-3, with 9 positions matching TRBD1. CDR1 and CDR2 from the germline V gene are LGHNA and YSLEER. The V gene end was trimmed by 4 bases and the J gene end by 0 bases; junction bases not matched to a gene: 13. This CDR3 has 19 residues. This chain's CDR3 is CASSRQGQGFFSSYNEQFF. The CDR3 nucleotides are TGCGCCAGCAGCCGACAGGGACAGGGATTCTTTAGCTCCTACAATGAGCAGTTCTTC.

The chain recombines TRBV6-1 with TRBJ1-2; D is ambiguous. The CDR3 extends over 13 amino acids. Trimming removed 4 bases from V and 2 bases from J, with 8 bases in between. Germline CDR1 is MNHNS and CDR2 is SASEGT. Here the CDR3 reads CASSGTKNYGYTF. CDR3 bases: TGTGCCAGCAGTGGTACAAAGAACTATGGCTACACCTTC.

This clone appeared a single time. V is TRBV6-5 and J is TRBJ1-2; no definite D call. This CDR3 spans 12 amino acids. Per germline, CDR1 MNHEY and CDR2 SVGAGI. Trimming pared 2 bases from V and 4 bases from J, leaving 5 bases between. CDR3: CASSYGSYGYTF. As DNA, the CDR3 is TGTGCCAGCAGTTACGGCAGCTATGGCTACACCTTC.